The text below deals with one T cell receptor beta chain. No antigen is known for it. Documented treatment: roughly nine-day PBMC culture with coronavirus spike peptide pools or control peptides (ViraFEST assay). Fresh IL-2 medium replaced half the culture medium on days 3 and 7. The study sequenced cultured CD4+ T cell DNA using the Oncomine TCR Beta short-read assay. TCRdb reprocessed the PCR reads with MiXCR, giving one entry per CDR3 protein. The table includes roughly 16,000 distinct CDR3 sequences, over 50% detected once. The data were taken from a study of vaccination and CD4 T cells after COVID-19. V was trimmed by 6 bases and J by 3 bases, leaving 15 bases between them. Germline V gives CDR1 KGHSH, CDR2 LQKENI. The CDR3 runs 15 residues.

The chain recombines TRBV18 with TRBJ1-5; D might be TRBD1 (6 bases). The receptor was derived from a human donor who had recovered from COVID-19. The sequenced sample was CD4+ T cells from blood, cultured in vitro. This CDR3 reads CASSPGGRTNQPQHF. CDR3 DNA sequence: TGTGCCAGCTCCCCCGGGGGCAGGACCAATCAGCCCCAGCATTTT.